This is a list of T cell receptor beta chains from one sample in a study of blood T cell repertoires in COVID-19. Here immunoSEQ multiplex PCR was the method, and the copy in TCRdb shows in-frame clones only, minus some. The table records some 37,000 clones, 81% of them present only once. Sequencing was performed on peripheral blood. These receptors all come from an older man with active or convalescent COVID-19. CDR3s include the opening cysteine and the closing phenylalanine or tryptophan. Fields, in order: J gene, clone size, V gene, CDR3 protein. Not all rows give a size; the values are once, few, many and, for expanded clones, a class.

>TRBJ2-1|few|TRBV10-3
CAIRPAGSSYNEQFF
>TRBJ1-2|.|TRBV12-3/TRBV12-4
CASSSAFRGYTF
>TRBJ2-7|.|TRBV18
CASSPSLREQYF
>TRBJ2-7|.|TRBV2
CASGRQGAYEQYF
>TRBJ2-1|.|TRBV25-1
CASSEYIQYNEQFF
>TRBJ1-6|.|TRBV6-1
CASSDGGRTFHF
>TRBJ2-3|.|TRBV5-1
CASSSRTSGRTDTQYF
>TRBJ1-5|.|TRBV27
CASSPFDRANQPQHF
>TRBJ2-7|.|TRBV11-3
CASSFSVLAGDHEQYF
>TRBJ2-3|.|TRBV12-5
CASASQGTQYF
>TRBJ2-1|.|TRBV5-6
CASSLGLAGVSNEQFF
>TRBJ2-5|.|TRBV7-2
CASSRGQIQETQYF
>TRBJ1-1|.|TRBV14
CASSRGLNTEAFF
>TRBJ1-6|once|TRBV11-3
CASSLSPDSPLHF
>TRBJ2-5|.|TRBV2
CASSIGSVPGAETQYF
>TRBJ2-5|.|TRBV12-3/TRBV12-4
CASSLGQKETQYF
>TRBJ1-1|.|TRBV7-2
CASSLDQGKGYEAFF
>TRBJ1-2|.|TRBV5-1
CASTMTVPEGGYTF
>TRBJ1-5|.|TRBV10-3
CAISAGTGNNQPQHF
>TRBJ1-6|few|TRBV19
CASSSTGGTANSPLHF
>TRBJ2-5|.|TRBV7-8
CASSLWDRGLFGTQYF
>TRBJ1-1|.|TRBV24-1
CATSDFTPARMNTEAFF
>TRBJ1-1|many|TRBV18
CASSPQDTRSEAFF
>TRBJ2-1|.|TRBV30
CAWTDRLKSFIDEQFF
>TRBJ2-1|once|TRBV24-1
CATSDPRTGINNEQFF
>TRBJ2-7|.|TRBV19
CASSISGLAIYEQYF
>TRBJ1-5|.|TRBV6-2/TRBV6-3
CASSYSFGQDSNQPQHF
>TRBJ2-2|.|TRBV6-5
CASSLGGANTGELFF
>TRBJ1-6|.|TRBV6-6
CASSMDRGNSPLHF
>TRBJ2-1|.|TRBV18
CASSNRVENNEQFF
>TRBJ1-4|.|TRBV6-5
CASRTTGTNEKLFF
>TRBJ2-7|.|TRBV7-2
CASSLDTGHNYEQYF
>TRBJ2-1|few|TRBV7-8
CASSLARRTSGLNEQFF
>TRBJ2-3|.|TRBV6-5
CASTDRGPDTQYF
>TRBJ1-1|.|TRBV18
CASSPWRQGENTEAFF
>TRBJ2-2|few|TRBV4-1
CASSQGTGVGELFF
>TRBJ2-2|.|TRBV15
CATSRDLAAYTGELFF
>TRBJ2-3|.|TRBV29-1
CSVRPSGGHSTDTQYF
>TRBJ1-1|.|TRBV25-1
CASSDQRGKGFF
>TRBJ1-5|.|TRBV5-5
CASSRSSTGGQQPQHF
>TRBJ2-1|.|TRBV7-9
CASSLGEYNEQFF
>TRBJ1-5|.|TRBV19
CASGFGRENSNQPQHF
>TRBJ2-3|.|TRBV6-1
CASSEIAGQSGTQYF
>TRBJ1-2|.|TRBV7-2
CASRNTGYYGYTF
>TRBJ1-3|.|TRBV18
CASSPLASSAGGNTIYF
>TRBJ2-2|.|TRBV7-9
CASMGGTGNTGELFF
>TRBJ2-5|.|TRBV19
CASTGTSGTRETQYF
>TRBJ2-3|.|TRBV7-9
CASSPIRGTDTQYF
>TRBJ1-3|.|TRBV6-5
CASSTRSTGNTIYF
>TRBJ1-1|.|TRBV7-8
CASSSGGRGTEAFF
>TRBJ2-3|.|TRBV6-2/TRBV6-3
CASSPQEEDTQYF
>TRBJ1-2|.|TRBV19
CASTRQGPYGYTF
>TRBJ1-1|.|TRBV3-1/TRBV3-2
CASSIREVSPNTEAFF
>TRBJ1-6|.|TRBV6-1
CASSEAQNSPLHF
>TRBJ2-3|once|TRBV5-1
CASSTSGRRGTDTQYF